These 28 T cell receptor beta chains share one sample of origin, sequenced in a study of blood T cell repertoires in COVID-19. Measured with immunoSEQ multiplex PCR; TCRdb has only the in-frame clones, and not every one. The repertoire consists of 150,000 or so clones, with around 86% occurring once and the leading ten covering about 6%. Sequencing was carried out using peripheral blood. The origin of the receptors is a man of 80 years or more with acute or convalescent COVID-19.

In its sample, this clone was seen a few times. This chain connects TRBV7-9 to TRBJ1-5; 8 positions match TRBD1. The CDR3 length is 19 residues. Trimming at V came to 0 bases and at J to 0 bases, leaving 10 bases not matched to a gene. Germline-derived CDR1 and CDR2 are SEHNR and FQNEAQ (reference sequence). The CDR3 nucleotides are TGTGCCAGCAGCTTAGCGAAATCGACAGGGGTCTATAGCAATCAGCCCCAGCATTTT. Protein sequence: CASSLAKSTGVYSNQPQHF.

The CDR3 here is CASSLLQGTEAFF. The CDR3 bases are TGTGCCAGCAGCTTACTACAGGGCACTGAAGCTTTCTTT. V and J are TRBV7-3 and TRBJ1-1; possible D gene TRBD1, 6 bases. V lost 2 bases and J 4 bases, leaving 8 bases between the germline ends. The germline CDR1 and CDR2 sequences are SGHTA and FQGTGA. The CDR3 loop spans 13 amino acids.

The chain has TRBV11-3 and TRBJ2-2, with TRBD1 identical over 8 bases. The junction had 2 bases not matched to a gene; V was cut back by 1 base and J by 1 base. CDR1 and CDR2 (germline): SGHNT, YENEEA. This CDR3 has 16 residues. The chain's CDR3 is CASSLGGTGNTGELFF. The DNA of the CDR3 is TGTGCCAGCAGCTTAGGGGGGACAGGGAACACCGGGGAGCTGTTTTTT.

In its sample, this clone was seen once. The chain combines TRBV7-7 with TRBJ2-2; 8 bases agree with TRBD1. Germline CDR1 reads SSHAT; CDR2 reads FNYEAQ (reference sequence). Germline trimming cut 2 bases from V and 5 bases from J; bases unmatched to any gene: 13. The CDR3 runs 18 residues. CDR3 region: CASSLTPTRTGQTGELFF. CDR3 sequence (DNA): TGTGCCAGCAGCTTAACCCCGACAAGGACAGGGCAAACCGGGGAGCTGTTTTTT.

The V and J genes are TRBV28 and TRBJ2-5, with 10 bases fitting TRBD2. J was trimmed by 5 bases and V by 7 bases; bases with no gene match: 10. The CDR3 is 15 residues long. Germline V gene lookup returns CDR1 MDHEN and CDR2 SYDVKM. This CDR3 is CASTPGLATSETQYF. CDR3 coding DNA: TGTGCCAGCACCCCGGGACTAGCGACATCCGAGACCCAGTACTTC.

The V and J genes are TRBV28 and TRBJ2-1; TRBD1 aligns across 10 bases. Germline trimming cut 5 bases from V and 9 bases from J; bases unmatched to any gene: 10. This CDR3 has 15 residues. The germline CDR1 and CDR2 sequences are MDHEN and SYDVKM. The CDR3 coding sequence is TGTGCCAGCAGTCCGGACAGGGGGTCTTTTGTTGAGCAGTTCTTC. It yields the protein CASSPDRGSFVEQFF.

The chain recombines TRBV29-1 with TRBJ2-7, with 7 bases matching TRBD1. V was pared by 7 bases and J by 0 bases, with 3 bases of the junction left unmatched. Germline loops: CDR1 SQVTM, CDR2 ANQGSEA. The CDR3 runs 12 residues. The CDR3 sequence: CSAGTDSYEQYF. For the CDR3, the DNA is TGCAGCGCTGGGACAGACTCCTACGAGCAGTACTTC.

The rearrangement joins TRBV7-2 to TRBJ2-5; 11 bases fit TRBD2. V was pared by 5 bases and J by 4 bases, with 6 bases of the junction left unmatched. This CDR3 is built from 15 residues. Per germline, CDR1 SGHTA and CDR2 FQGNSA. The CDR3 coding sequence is TGTGCCAGCAGCACCCCACTAGCGGGGGCAGAGACCCAGTACTTC. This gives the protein CASSTPLAGAETQYF.

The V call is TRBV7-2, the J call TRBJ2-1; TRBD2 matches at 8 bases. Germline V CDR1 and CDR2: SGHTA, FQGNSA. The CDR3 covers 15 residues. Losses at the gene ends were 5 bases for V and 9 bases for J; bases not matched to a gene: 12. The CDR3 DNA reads TGTGCCAGCAGCCCCGGGGGGGTCAGGGGTGGTGAGCAGTTCTTC. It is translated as CASSPGGVRGGEQFF.

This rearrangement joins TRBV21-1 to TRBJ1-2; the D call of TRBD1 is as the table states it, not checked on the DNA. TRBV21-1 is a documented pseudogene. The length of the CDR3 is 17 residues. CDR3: CASSKRVVTGTNYGYTF. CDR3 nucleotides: TGTGCCAGCAGCAAAAGGGTAGTAACAGGTACCAACTATGGCTACACCTTC.

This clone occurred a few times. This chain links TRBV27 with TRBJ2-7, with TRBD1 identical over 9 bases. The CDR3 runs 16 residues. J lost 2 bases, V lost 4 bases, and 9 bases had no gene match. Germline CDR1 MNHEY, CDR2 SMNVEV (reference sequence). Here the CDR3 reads CASSSRWGQGPYEQYF. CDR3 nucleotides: TGTGCCAGCAGTTCGAGATGGGGACAGGGTCCCTACGAGCAGTACTTC.

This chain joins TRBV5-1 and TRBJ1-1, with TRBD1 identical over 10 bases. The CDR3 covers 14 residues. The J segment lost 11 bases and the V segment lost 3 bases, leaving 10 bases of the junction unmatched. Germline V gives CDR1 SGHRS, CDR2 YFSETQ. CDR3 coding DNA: TGCGCCAGCAGCTCCGGGACAGGGGAGCGGCAGGCTTTCTTT. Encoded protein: CASSSGTGERQAFF.

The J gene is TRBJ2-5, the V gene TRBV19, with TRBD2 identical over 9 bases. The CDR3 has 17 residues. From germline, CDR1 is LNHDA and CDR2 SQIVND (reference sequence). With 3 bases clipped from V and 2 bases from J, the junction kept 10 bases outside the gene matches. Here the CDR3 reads CASSIAGSGSLQETQYF. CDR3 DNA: TGTGCCAGTAGTATCGCGGGTAGCGGGAGTCTTCAAGAGACCCAGTACTTC.

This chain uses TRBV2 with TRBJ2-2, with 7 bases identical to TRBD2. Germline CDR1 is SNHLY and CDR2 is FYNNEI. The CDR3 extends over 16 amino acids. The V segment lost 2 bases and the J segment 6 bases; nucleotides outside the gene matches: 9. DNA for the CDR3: TGTGCCAGCAGTGAACGGAGCGGGGCGTCCTCCGGGGAGCTGTTTTTT. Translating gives CASSERSGASSGELFF.

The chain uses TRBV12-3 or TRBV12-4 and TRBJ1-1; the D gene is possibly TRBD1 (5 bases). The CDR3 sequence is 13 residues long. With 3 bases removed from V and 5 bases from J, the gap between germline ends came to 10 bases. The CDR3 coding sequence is TGTGCCAGCAGTTTTCAGGGAACAACTGAAGCTTTCTTT. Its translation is CASSFQGTTEAFF.

This CDR3 is CAINQGTNQPQHF. CDR3 nucleotide sequence: TGTGCCATCAACCAGGGTACCAATCAGCCCCAGCATTTT. This chain connects TRBV10-3 to TRBJ1-5, with D perhaps matching TRBD1 (5 bases). The CDR3 totals 13 residues. Germline loops: CDR1 ENHRY, CDR2 SYGVKD. V was shortened by 7 bases and J by 3 bases, with 10 bases between the two germline ends.

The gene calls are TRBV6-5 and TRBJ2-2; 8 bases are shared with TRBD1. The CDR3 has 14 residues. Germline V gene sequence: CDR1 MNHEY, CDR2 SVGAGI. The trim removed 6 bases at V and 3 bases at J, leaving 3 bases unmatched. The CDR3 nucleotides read TGTGCCAGCAGGGGACAGGTCTACACCGGGGAGCTGTTTTTT. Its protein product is CASRGQVYTGELFF.

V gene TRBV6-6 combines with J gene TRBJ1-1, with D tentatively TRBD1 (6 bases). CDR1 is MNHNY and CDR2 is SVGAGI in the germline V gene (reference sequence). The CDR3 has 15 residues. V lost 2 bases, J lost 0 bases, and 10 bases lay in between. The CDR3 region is CASSYGGALNTEAFF. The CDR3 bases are TGTGCCAGCAGTTACGGGGGGGCGCTGAACACTGAAGCTTTCTTT.

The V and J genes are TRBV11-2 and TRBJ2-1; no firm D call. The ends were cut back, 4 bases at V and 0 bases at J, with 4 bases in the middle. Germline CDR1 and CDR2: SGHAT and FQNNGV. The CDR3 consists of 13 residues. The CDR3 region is CASSWSSYNEQFF. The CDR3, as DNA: TGTGCCAGCAGCTGGAGCTCCTACAATGAGCAGTTCTTC.

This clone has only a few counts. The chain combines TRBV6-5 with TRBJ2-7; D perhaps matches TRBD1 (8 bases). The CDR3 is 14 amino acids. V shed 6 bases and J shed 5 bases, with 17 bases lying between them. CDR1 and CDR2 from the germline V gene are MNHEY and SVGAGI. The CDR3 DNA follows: TGTGCCAGCAGAACTCACAGGGGGACTAACGAGCAGTACTTC. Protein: CASRTHRGTNEQYF.

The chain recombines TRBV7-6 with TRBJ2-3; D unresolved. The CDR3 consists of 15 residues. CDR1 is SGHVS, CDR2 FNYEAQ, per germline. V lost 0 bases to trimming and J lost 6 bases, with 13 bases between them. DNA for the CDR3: TGTGCCAGCAGCTTAGCAGCGACTTTTGTCGATACGCAGTATTTT. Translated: CASSLAATFVDTQYF. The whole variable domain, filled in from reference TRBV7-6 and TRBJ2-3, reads GAGVSQSPRYKVTKRGQDVALRCDPISGHVSLYWYRQALGQGPEFLTYFNYEAQQDKSGLPNDRFSAERPEGSISTLTIQRTEQRDSAMYRCASSLAATFVDTQYFGPGTRLTVL.

Here the CDR3 DNA reads TGCAGTGCTAGACAGACCTACGAGCAGTACTTC. Translated, it gives CSARQTYEQYF. The chain combines TRBV20-1 with TRBJ2-7; D uncertain. This CDR3 spans 11 amino acids. V was pared by 2 bases and J by 2 bases, with 4 bases between. Germline V gene data show CDR1 as DFQATT and CDR2 as SNEGSKA (reference sequence).

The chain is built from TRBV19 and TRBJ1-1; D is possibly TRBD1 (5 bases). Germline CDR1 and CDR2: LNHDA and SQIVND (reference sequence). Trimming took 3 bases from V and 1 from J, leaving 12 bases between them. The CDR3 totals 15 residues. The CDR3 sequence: CASSIWGLGNTEAFF. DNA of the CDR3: TGTGCCAGTAGTATTTGGGGCTTGGGGAACACTGAAGCTTTCTTT. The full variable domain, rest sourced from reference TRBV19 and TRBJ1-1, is DGGITQSPKYLFRKEGQNVTLSCEQNLNHDAMYWYRQDPGQGLRLIYYSQIVNDFQKGDIAEGYSVSREKKESFPLTVTSAQKNPTAFYLCASSIWGLGNTEAFFGQGTRLTVV.

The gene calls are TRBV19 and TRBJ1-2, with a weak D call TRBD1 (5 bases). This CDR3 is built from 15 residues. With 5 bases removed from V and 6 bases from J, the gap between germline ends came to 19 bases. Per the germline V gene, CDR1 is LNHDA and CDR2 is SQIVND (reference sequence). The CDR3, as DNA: TGTGCCAGTAGTCTGGGAAGGGGCAGCACGAATGGCTACACCTTC. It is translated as CASSLGRGSTNGYTF. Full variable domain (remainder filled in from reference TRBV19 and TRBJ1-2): DGGITQSPKYLFRKEGQNVTLSCEQNLNHDAMYWYRQDPGQGLRLIYYSQIVNDFQKGDIAEGYSVSREKKESFPLTVTSAQKNPTAFYLCASSLGRGSTNGYTFGSGTRLTVV.

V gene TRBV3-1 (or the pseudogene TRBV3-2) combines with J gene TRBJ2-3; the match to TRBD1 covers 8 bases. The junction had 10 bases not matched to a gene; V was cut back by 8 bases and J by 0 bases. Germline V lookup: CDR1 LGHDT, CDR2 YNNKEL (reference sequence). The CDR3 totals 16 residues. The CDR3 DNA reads TGTGCCAGCCAAGACAGGGGCGTATCTAGCACAGATACGCAGTATTTT. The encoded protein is CASQDRGVSSTDTQYF.

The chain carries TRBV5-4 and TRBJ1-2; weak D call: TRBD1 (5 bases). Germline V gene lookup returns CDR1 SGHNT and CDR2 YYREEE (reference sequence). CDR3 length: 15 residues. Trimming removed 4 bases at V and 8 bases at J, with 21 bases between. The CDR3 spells CASSAQTGAERGYTF. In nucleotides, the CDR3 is TGTGCCAGCAGCGCACAAACTGGGGCAGAGAGGGGCTACACCTTC.

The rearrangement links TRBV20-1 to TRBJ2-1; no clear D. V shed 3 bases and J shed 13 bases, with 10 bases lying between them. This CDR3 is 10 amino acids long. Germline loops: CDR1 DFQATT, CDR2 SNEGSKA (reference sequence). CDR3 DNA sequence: TGCAGTGCTAGGTCGGTTCCCCAGTTCTTC. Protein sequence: CSARSVPQFF.

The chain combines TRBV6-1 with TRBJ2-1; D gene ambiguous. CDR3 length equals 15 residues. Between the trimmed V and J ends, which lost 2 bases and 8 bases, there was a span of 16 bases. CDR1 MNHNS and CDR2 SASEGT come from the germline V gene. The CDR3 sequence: CASSENSGFGYEQFF. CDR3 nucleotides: TGTGCCAGCAGTGAAAATTCGGGTTTTGGTTATGAGCAGTTCTTC.